These 8 T cell receptor beta chains were sequenced from one sample in a study of OX40 agonist ivuxolimab in advanced cancers. The assay was immunoSEQ multiplex PCR, and TCRdb's table has in-frame clones only and misses some. This table holds roughly 60,000 clones, around 93% found once. The sequences come from CD4+ or CD8+ T cells sorted from blood, collected in a trial of the OX40 agonist ivuxolimab. The source of these receptors is an adult with an advanced solid tumor such as melanoma, head and neck, liver or kidney cancer.

The chain recombines TRBV5-1 with TRBJ1-1, with D possibly being TRBD1 (6 bases). Trimming pared 3 bases from V and 8 bases from J, leaving 20 bases between. Germline V gene data show CDR1 as SGHRS and CDR2 as YFSETQ. The CDR3 has 15 residues. As DNA, the CDR3 is TGCGCCAGCAGCTCCAGACAAGGGGAGGGGGAAGAAGCTTTCTTT. This translates into CASSSRQGEGEEAFF.

This chain uses TRBV9 with TRBJ1-1, with TRBD1 as a possible D gene (5 bases). Trimming removed 4 bases at V and 6 bases at J, with 13 bases between. Germline values: CDR1 SGDLS, CDR2 YYNGEE. The CDR3 covers 13 residues. CDR3 sequence: CASSTRDGPEAFF. CDR3 coding DNA: TGTGCCAGCAGCACCAGGGACGGTCCTGAAGCTTTCTTT.

The chain uses TRBV7-9 and TRBJ2-5; D ambiguous. Deletions cut 2 bases from V and 1 base from J, with 8 bases between. This CDR3 region has 14 residues. The germline gives CDR1 SEHNR, CDR2 FQNEAQ (reference sequence). The CDR3: CASSLNTVQETQYF. As DNA, the CDR3 is TGTGCCAGCAGCTTAAATACAGTCCAAGAGACCCAGTACTTC.

This chain uses TRBV7-2 with TRBJ2-1; D call uncertain. The CDR3 runs 13 residues. V lost 5 bases, J lost 9 bases, and 14 bases lay in between. From germline, CDR1 is SGHTA and CDR2 FQGNSA. The DNA of the CDR3 is TGTGCCAGCAGCAGTCGGACCGAACGTGAGCAGTTCTTC. It is translated as CASSSRTEREQFF.

This CDR3 reads CASTSDGVIDEQYF. The CDR3 DNA reads TGTGCCAGCACCTCCGATGGAGTGATCGACGAGCAGTACTTC. This chain links TRBV7-9 with TRBJ2-7, with D unresolved. V was cut by 7 bases and J by 5 bases, with 18 bases left in between. Germline values: CDR1 SEHNR, CDR2 FQNEAQ (reference sequence). The CDR3 runs to 14 residues.

V and J are TRBV6-1 and TRBJ2-7; D call uncertain. The CDR3 length is 13 residues. Trimming pared 6 bases from V and 0 bases from J, leaving 9 bases between. Germline loops: CDR1 MNHNS, CDR2 SASEGT. The CDR3 region has the DNA TGTGCCAGCAGATGGACCTCCTCCTACGAGCAGTACTTC. Amino acid sequence: CASRWTSSYEQYF.

The chain recombines TRBV5-1 with TRBJ2-7; no clear D. V shed 4 bases and J shed 5 bases, with 19 bases lying between them. The CDR3 has 15 amino acids. Germline loops: CDR1 SGHRS, CDR2 YFSETQ. The CDR3 sequence: CASSKRPGGWNEQYF. The CDR3 coding sequence is TGCGCCAGCAGCAAAAGGCCCGGCGGTTGGAACGAGCAGTACTTC.

The genes are TRBV5-1 and TRBJ2-7, with 7 bases matching TRBD2. The CDR3 has 15 amino acids. Looked up from germline, CDR1 is SGHRS and CDR2 is YFSETQ. V gave up 4 bases and J gave up 0 bases; unmatched junction bases: 7. The CDR3 protein is CASSPRDYSSYEQYF. The CDR3 coding sequence is TGCGCCAGCAGCCCCCGGGACTATAGCTCCTACGAGCAGTACTTC.